In its sample, the clone carrying this T cell receptor (beta chain) was seen a few times. The antigen remains unidentified. TCRdb re-analysed the reads in MiXCR, keeping a single row per CDR3 protein. The table lists about 300,000 distinct CDR3 sequences, roughly a tenth of them singletons. This entry is derived from a study of T cell repertoires in cytomegalovirus infection. Overall study context: From public TCR beta signatures came an indication of both CMV infection and matching HLA type.

This CDR3 is 13 amino acids long. After removal of 8 bases from V and 0 bases from J, the junction contained 4 bases not matched to a gene. Germline CDR1 DFQATT, CDR2 SNEGSKA (reference sequence). Overall study findings and caveats: Identification of carriers of CMV plus the relevant HLA was achieved through cumulative public TCR beta family frequency. There were HLA-C-restricted CMV-specific TCR beta clonotypes dominating the ex vivo response.

The sequencing input was PBMCs. The chain links TRBV20-1 to TRBJ2-1; 7 bases align to TRBD2. The source is a human donor in good health (CMV status not recorded). Some clones in this sample may be carry-over from other donors' samples. CDR3 protein: CSRGGSSYNEQFF. For the CDR3, the DNA is TGCAGTAGGGGCGGGAGCTCCTACAATGAGCAGTTCTTC.